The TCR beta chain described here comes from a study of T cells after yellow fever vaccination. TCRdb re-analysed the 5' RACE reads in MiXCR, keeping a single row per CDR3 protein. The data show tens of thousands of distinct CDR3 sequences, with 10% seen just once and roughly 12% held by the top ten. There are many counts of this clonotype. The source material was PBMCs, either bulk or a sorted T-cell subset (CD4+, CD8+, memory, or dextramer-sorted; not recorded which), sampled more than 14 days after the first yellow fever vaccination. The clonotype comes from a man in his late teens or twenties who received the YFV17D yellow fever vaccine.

CDR3 nucleotides: TGCAGTGCTGGACTAGCGGGGAGGGAGACCCAGTACTTC. Translating it yields CSAGLAGRETQYF. This chain joins TRBV20-1 and TRBJ2-5, with 12 nucleotides matching TRBD2. The CDR3 has 13 amino acids. Trimming at V came to 5 bases and at J to 5 bases, leaving 3 bases not matched to a gene. CDR1 DFQATT and CDR2 SNEGSKA come from the germline V gene (reference sequence).